The clone carrying this TCR beta chain has more than one count but fewer than ten. The target antigen is unknown. After isolation, RNA underwent reverse transcription to generate cDNA as the sequencing template. Method: immunoSEQ multiplex PCR; TCRdb's copy keeps in-frame clones and lacks some. The sample records 90,000 or so clones, 44% being singletons. CDR1 MNHEY and CDR2 SVGAGI come from the germline V gene. This CDR3 has 14 residues. V was pared by 2 bases and J by 5 bases, with 12 bases between. Documented treatment: oral pan-JAK inhibitor, 5-10 mg twice daily. The data belong to a study of CD8+ T cells in alopecia areata. Study-wide results and caveats: Tofacitinib significantly brought down scalp clonality and expanded CD8+ clones among top 100.

Source: CD8+ T cells sorted from blood, taken at week 24, from a patient treated with tofacitinib. The chain employs TRBV6-5 and TRBJ2-5, with a weak D call TRBD2 (6 bases). The TCR sequence derives from a human donor with alopecia areata. CDR3 in DNA: TGTGCCAGCAGTTACCTGCGAAGCGGGGAGACCCAGTACTTC. This gives the protein CASSYLRSGETQYF.